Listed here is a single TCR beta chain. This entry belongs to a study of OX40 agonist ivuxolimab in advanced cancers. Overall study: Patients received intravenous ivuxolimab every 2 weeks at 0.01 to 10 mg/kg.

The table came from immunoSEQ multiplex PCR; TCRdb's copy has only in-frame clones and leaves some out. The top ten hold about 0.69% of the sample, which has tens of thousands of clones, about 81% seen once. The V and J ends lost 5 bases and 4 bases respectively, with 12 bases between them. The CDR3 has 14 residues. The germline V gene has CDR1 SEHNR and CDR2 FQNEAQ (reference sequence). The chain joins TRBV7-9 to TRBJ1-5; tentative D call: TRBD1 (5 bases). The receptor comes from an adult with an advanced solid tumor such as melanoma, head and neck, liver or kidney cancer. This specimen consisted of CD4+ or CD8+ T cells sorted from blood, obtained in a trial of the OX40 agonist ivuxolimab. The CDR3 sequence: CASSPWGGNQPQHF. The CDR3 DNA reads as TGTGCCAGCAGCCCCTGGGGGGGAAATCAGCCCCAGCATTTT.